These 2 T cell receptor beta chains originate from one sample sequenced in a study of cytomegalovirus exposure and HLA in healthy donors. In the PCR, 60 Vbeta and 13 Jbeta primers were used. The data were produced by immunoSEQ multiplex PCR, yet TCRdb's version contains in-frame clones alone and is incomplete. This sample yields roughly 180,000 clones, of which around 80% are seen a single time; about 1.3% belongs to the top ten. The sequenced sample was PBMCs. The origin of the receptors is a girl between 5 and 17 years old in good health and CMV-seropositive.

This clone appeared a few times. This sequence joins TRBV7-9 and TRBJ2-3; 13 nucleotides line up with TRBD2. CDR3 length: 16 residues. Germline-derived CDR1 and CDR2 are SEHNR and FQNEAQ (reference sequence). V lost 5 bases and J lost 4; bases outside the gene matches: 6. CDR3 sequence reads: CASSTWTSGRSDTQYF. The CDR3 region has the DNA TGTGCCAGCAGCACTTGGACTAGCGGGAGATCAGATACGCAGTATTTT. Variable domain in full (rest from reference TRBV7-9 and TRBJ2-3): DTGVSQNPRHKITKRGQNVTFRCDPISEHNRLYWYRQTLGQGPEFLTYFQNEAQLEKSRLLSDRFSAERPKGSFSTLEIQRTEQGDSAMYLCASSTWTSGRSDTQYFGPGTRLTVL.

J is TRBJ1-1 and V is TRBV5-1; 7 bases agree with TRBD1. Germline-derived CDR1 and CDR2 are SGHRS and YFSETQ. The trim removed 0 bases at V and 3 bases at J, leaving 5 bases unmatched. The length of the CDR3 is 15 residues. CDR3 coding DNA: TGCGCCAGCAGCTTGGAAGGACAGGTGTACACTGAAGCTTTCTTT. Protein: CASSLEGQVYTEAFF.